Following are 18 T cell receptor beta chains from one sample sequenced in a study of blood T cell repertoires in COVID-19. Repertoires were generated with immunoSEQ multiplex PCR, while TCRdb's copy carries only in-frame clones and drops some. The sample has more than 85,000 clones, roughly nine tenths seen once. Sequencing was done on a sample of peripheral blood. The receptors were gathered from a man aged 55 to 70 with acute or convalescent COVID-19.

V usage is TRBV5-1 and J usage is TRBJ1-4, with no clear D. The CDR3 is 14 residues long. The V and J ends lost 0 bases and 3 bases respectively, with 6 bases between them. Germline V CDR1 and CDR2: SGHRS, YFSETQ. The CDR3 nucleotides read TGCGCCAGCAGCTTGGAAAGCGCTAATGAAAAACTGTTTTTT. It specifies CASSLESANEKLFF. The full variable domain, completed using reference TRBV5-1 and TRBJ1-4, is KAGVTQTPRYLIKTRGQQVTLSCSPISGHRSVSWYQQTPGQGLQFLFEYFSETQRNKGNFPGRFSGRQFSNSRSEMNVSTLELGDSALYLCASSLESANEKLFFGSGTQLSVL.

This chain joins TRBV28 and TRBJ1-5, with 9 bases aligning to TRBD1. This CDR3 has 14 amino acids. Germline V gives CDR1 MDHEN, CDR2 SYDVKM. The V and J ends lost 3 bases and 8 bases, in that order; junction bases with no gene match: 5. The CDR3 spells CASSFRDRDEPQHF. The CDR3 bases are TGTGCCAGCAGTTTCCGGGACAGGGACGAGCCCCAGCATTTT.

This clone appeared once. The genes are TRBV7-9 and TRBJ2-7; no reliable D call. CDR3 length equals 14 residues. Germline CDR1 and CDR2: SEHNR and FQNEAQ (reference sequence). V was shortened by 4 bases and J by 6 bases, with 16 bases between the two germline ends. The CDR3 DNA reads TGTGCCAGCAGCTCCTATTGGGCGCCGAGCGAGCAGTACTTC. This codes for CASSSYWAPSEQYF. The full variable domain, completed using reference TRBV7-9 and TRBJ2-7, is DTGVSQNPRHKITKRGQNVTFRCDPISEHNRLYWYRQTLGQGPEFLTYFQNEAQLEKSRLLSDRFSAERPKGSFSTLEIQRTEQGDSAMYLCASSSYWAPSEQYFGPGTRLTVT.

This chain joins TRBV11-2 and TRBJ1-3; no reliable D call. This CDR3 contains 14 residues. The V gene lost 2 bases and the J gene lost 2 bases, with 7 bases spanning the gap. Germline-derived CDR1 and CDR2 are SGHAT and FQNNGV. The CDR3 bases are TGTGCCAGCAGCTTACGGACTCCTGGAAACACCATATATTTT. Protein product: CASSLRTPGNTIYF.

This chain links TRBV5-6 with TRBJ2-5, with D perhaps TRBD2 (6 bases). The CDR3 loop spans 14 amino acids. Germline lookup yields CDR1 SGHDT and CDR2 YYEEEE. V lost 4 bases and J 4 bases, leaving 14 bases between the germline ends. Here the CDR3 reads CASSPRRGGETQYF. The CDR3 DNA reads as TGTGCCAGCAGCCCCCGGAGGGGAGGAGAGACCCAGTACTTC.

V and J are TRBV19 and TRBJ1-3, with D unresolved. Germline CDR1 LNHDA, CDR2 SQIVND (reference sequence). The V end lost 8 bases, the J end lost 1 base, and 6 bases lay between the germline ends. CDR3 length: 12 amino acids. CDR3 in amino acids: CASLSSGNTIYF. For the CDR3, the DNA is TGTGCCAGTCTCTCGTCTGGAAACACCATATATTTT.

V and J are TRBV28 and TRBJ2-7; 7 bases are a match to TRBD1. Losses at the gene ends were 5 bases for V and 2 bases for J; bases not matched to a gene: 18. The germline gives CDR1 MDHEN, CDR2 SYDVKM. The CDR3 sequence is 18 residues long. The CDR3 loop is CASSPDILGGLNPYEQYF. The CDR3, as DNA: TGTGCCAGCAGTCCGGACATTTTAGGGGGCCTGAACCCCTACGAGCAGTACTTC.

The V and J genes are TRBV15 and TRBJ1-5; TRBD1 aligns across 8 bases. V shed 8 bases, J shed 5 bases, and the junction held 5 bases outside the gene matches. CDR1 and CDR2 (germline): LNHNV, YYDKDF (reference sequence). This CDR3 is built from 13 residues. CDR3 region: CATGQGYDQPQHF. The CDR3 DNA reads as TGTGCCACCGGACAGGGCTACGATCAGCCCCAGCATTTT.

V gene TRBV5-4 combines with J gene TRBJ2-3, with 9 nucleotides matching TRBD1. CDR3 size: 16 residues. Germline V gene sequence: CDR1 SGHNT, CDR2 YYREEE (reference sequence). Losses at the gene ends were 4 bases for V and 3 bases for J; bases not matched to a gene: 9. CDR3 region: CASSPIRQGGTDTQYF. The DNA for the CDR3 is TGTGCCAGCAGCCCAATACGACAGGGGGGGACAGATACGCAGTATTTT.

CDR3 in DNA: TGCGCCAGCAGCCGACAAATTACTAGCGGGAAACCGAATGAGCAGTTCTTC. Translated, it gives CASSRQITSGKPNEQFF. The chain is built from TRBV4-1 and TRBJ2-1, with 10 bases lining up with TRBD2. Germline V gene lookup returns CDR1 MGHRA and CDR2 YSYEKL. This CDR3 comprises 17 residues. The V and J ends lost 4 bases and 7 bases, in that order; junction bases with no gene match: 13.

J is TRBJ2-1 and V is TRBV6-1; possible D gene TRBD1, 6 bases. Between the trimmed V and J ends, which lost 2 bases and 7 bases, there was a span of 12 bases. Germline CDR1 reads MNHNS; CDR2 reads SASEGT. The CDR3 spans 14 residues. In DNA form, the CDR3 reads TGTGCCAGCAGTGAAAGGGGGTGGGCGAATGAGCAGTTCTTC. Its translation: CASSERGWANEQFF.

The J gene is TRBJ1-1, the V gene TRBV19; D might be TRBD1 (5 bases). Germline values: CDR1 LNHDA, CDR2 SQIVND (reference sequence). V was pared by 5 bases and J by 1 base, with 11 bases between. The CDR3 has 14 amino acids. The DNA for the CDR3 is TGTGCCAGTAGTCCACAGGCCCGGAACACTGAAGCTTTCTTT. This translates into CASSPQARNTEAFF.

This rearrangement joins TRBV5-1 to TRBJ2-1; TRBD1 agrees at 8 bases. This CDR3 is 15 amino acids long. Per germline, CDR1 SGHRS and CDR2 YFSETQ. After removal of 0 bases from V and 6 bases from J, the junction contained 5 bases not matched to a gene. CDR3 DNA sequence: TGCGCCAGCAGCTTGGCAGGGGGCGCGATCAATGAGCAGTTCTTC. Its translation is CASSLAGGAINEQFF.

The chain employs TRBV28 and TRBJ2-7, with 7 bases aligning to TRBD1. The CDR3 extends over 15 amino acids. Germline CDR1 is MDHEN and CDR2 is SYDVKM. Trimming removed 4 bases from V and 5 bases from J; junction bases left unmatched: 11. CDR3 nucleotides: TGTGCCAGCAGTTCGACAGGGTTCACCCTCCACGAGCAGTACGTC. Its translation is CASSSTGFTLHEQYV.

CDR3 amino acids: CASSPDGRRGETQYF. CDR3 coding DNA: TGTGCCAGCAGCCCAGATGGACGCCGGGGGGAGACCCAGTACTTC. The genes are TRBV7-3 and TRBJ2-5; D is perhaps TRBD2 (6 bases). Per germline, CDR1 SGHTA and CDR2 FQGTGA. This CDR3 has 15 residues. V shed 5 bases and J shed 5 bases, with 18 bases lying between them.

The V gene is TRBV7-8, the J gene TRBJ2-1; D may be TRBD2 (6 bases). Trimming stripped 1 base from V and 6 bases from J, with 13 bases between. In germline, CDR1 is SGHVS, CDR2 FQNEAQ. The CDR3 contains 15 residues. In DNA form, the CDR3 reads TGTGCCAGCAGCTTAGAACTAGCCGCCTTCAATGAGCAGTTCTTC. Translation gives CASSLELAAFNEQFF.

This chain joins TRBV6-6 and TRBJ2-2; D possibly corresponds to TRBD2 (7 bases). V dropped 7 bases and J dropped 6 bases, with 21 bases sitting between them. This CDR3 contains 16 residues. The germline V gene has CDR1 MNHNY and CDR2 SVGAGI (reference sequence). CDR3 in DNA: TGTGCCAGCACCTCCCGAGGGGGGAGGGCCCCCGGGGAGCTGTTTTTT. Residues: CASTSRGGRAPGELFF.

CDR3: CASSPRTGLNTEAFF. The CDR3 DNA reads as TGTGCCAGTAGTCCACGGACAGGGTTGAACACTGAAGCTTTCTTT. The chain has TRBV19 and TRBJ1-1; 8 positions agree with TRBD1. The V segment lost 5 bases and the J segment 0 bases; nucleotides outside the gene matches: 5. In germline, CDR1 is LNHDA, CDR2 SQIVND (reference sequence). The CDR3 sequence is 15 residues long.